This is a list of T cell receptor beta chains from one sample in a study of blood T cell repertoires in COVID-19. The method was immunoSEQ multiplex PCR; TCRdb's version includes in-frame clones alone and lacks a portion of them. This sample has around 300,000 clones, with 89% found just once. The sequenced sample consisted of peripheral blood. These receptor sequences come from a man aged 50-60 years with acute or convalescent COVID-19. Each CDR3 is given with its conserved first and last residue. The order of the fields is clone size, D gene, V gene, J gene, CDR3 DNA, CDR3 protein. A D gene is named only where the DNA matches it firmly. A clone size is listed for some rows: how often the clone was seen (once, few, many), or a class if it is expanded.

>NA|NA|TRBV6-1|TRBJ1-5
TGTGCCAGCAGCCACAGGGCCTATAGCAATCAGCCCCAGCATTTT
CASSHRAYSNQPQHF
>NA|TRBD2|TRBV5-1|TRBJ2-3
TGCGCCAGCAGCGACCGGGACTATCGGAGAGATACGCAGTATTTT
CASSDRDYRRDTQYF
>NA|NA|TRBV5-1|TRBJ1-2
TGCGCCAGCAGCCAAGAACAGAGTAACTATGGCTACACCTTC
CASSQEQSNYGYTF
>NA|NA|TRBV5-3|TRBJ1-1
TGTGCCAGAAGCTTGGAACGGTGGGGGGAGTACACTGAAGCTTTCTTT
CARSLERWGEYTEAFF
>NA|NA|TRBV7-3|TRBJ1-1
TGTGCCAGCAGCCCCCCAGGGGCGAACACTGAAGCTTTCTTT
CASSPPGANTEAFF
>NA|NA|TRBV19|TRBJ1-1
TGTGCCAGTAGTCCTCGCTGGGCAGGACAGCTGAACACTGAAGCTTTCTTT
CASSPRWAGQLNTEAFF
>NA|NA|TRBV7-8|TRBJ1-2
TGTGCCAGCAGCTTGATACTACAACCTAACTATGGCTACACCTTC
CASSLILQPNYGYTF
>NA|TRBD1|TRBV29-1|TRBJ2-5
TGCAGCGCTAGACAGGGTGCGGGCCAAGAGACCCAGTACTTC
CSARQGAGQETQYF
>once|NA|TRBV19|TRBJ1-5
TGTGCCAGTAGTATAAAACTGGAGGCACAGCCCCAGCATTTT
CASSIKLEAQPQHF
>few|TRBD1|TRBV7-3|TRBJ1-6
TGTGCCAGCAGCTTAAGTGGGACAGACACTTCACCCCTCCACTTT
CASSLSGTDTSPLHF
>NA|NA|TRBV10-2|TRBJ1-5
TGCGCCACCTCACAGGGTGGTCAGCCCCAGCATTTT
CATSQGGQPQHF
>NA|TRBD1|TRBV12-5|TRBJ1-2
TGTGCTAGTGGTATCAAGGGGGCCTCCATCATAGGCTACACCTTC
CASGIKGASIIGYTF
>NA|TRBD1|TRBV10-3|TRBJ2-5
TGTGCCACAAAGGATGGACAGGGAAAGACCCAGTACTTC
CATKDGQGKTQYF
>NA|TRBD1|TRBV6-5|TRBJ1-1
TGTGCCAGCAGTTTCAGGGGGCTGCGCACTGAAGCTTTCTTT
CASSFRGLRTEAFF
>NA|TRBD1|TRBV19|TRBJ1-6
TGTGCCAGTAGTATAGACTTGACAGGGGGCCTGTCACCCCTCCACTTT
CASSIDLTGGLSPLHF
>few|NA|TRBV30|TRBJ2-2
TGTGCCTGGAGTCCGGGGAACACCGGGGAGCTGTTTTTT
CAWSPGNTGELFF
>NA|TRBD1|TRBV10-3|TRBJ2-7
TGTGCCATCACGGCTACCGGGACAGGGCCCCTCGGGCAGTACTTC
CAITATGTGPLGQYF
>few|TRBD2|TRBV5-8|TRBJ2-1
TGTGCCAGCAGCCTGGGACTAGCGGGGAGGGAGCAGTTCTTC
CASSLGLAGREQFF
>NA|TRBD1|TRBV9|TRBJ2-7
TGTGCCAGCAGCCCCCGGACAGGCGGCGAGCAGTACTTC
CASSPRTGGEQYF
>NA|TRBD2|TRBV9|TRBJ2-5
TGTGCCAGCAGCGTAGGGATAGCGGGCATGCAAGAGACCCAGTACTTC
CASSVGIAGMQETQYF
>NA|NA|TRBV19|TRBJ1-2
TGTGCCAGTAGTATACTGGCGCGGAACTATGGCTACACCTTC
CASSILARNYGYTF
>NA|TRBD2|TRBV5-1|TRBJ2-2
TGCGCCAGCAGCTCCTTAGCGGGGGGGAACACCGGGGAGCTGTTTTTT
CASSSLAGGNTGELFF
>NA|NA|TRBV10-1|TRBJ2-7
TGCGCCAGCAGTGAGTCTGGCGGCTACGAGCAGTACTTC
CASSESGGYEQYF
>NA|TRBD2|TRBV5-1|TRBJ2-3
TGCGCCAGCAGCTTGGGGTTAGCGGGTACCCCCGATACGCAGTATTTT
CASSLGLAGTPDTQYF
>NA|NA|TRBV29-1|TRBJ1-1
TGCAGCGTTGAGGAGGGCGGTTTCGTCACTGAAGCTTTCTTT
CSVEEGGFVTEAFF
>NA|TRBD2|TRBV30|TRBJ2-1
TGTGCCTGGAGTAGCGGGGCCTATCCCGCGAAGTTCTTC
CAWSSGAYPAKFF
>NA|NA|TRBV30|TRBJ2-7
TGTGCCTGGGGGGGCTCCGGTAACGAGCAGTACTTC
CAWGGSGNEQYF
>NA|NA|TRBV5-4|TRBJ2-2
TGTGCCAGCAGCCCATGGTGGGGGGGCGGAACCGGGGAGCTGTTTTTT
CASSPWWGGGTGELFF
>NA|NA|TRBV6-5|TRBJ1-6
TGTGCCAGCAGTTCGATCGCGAGCTCCTATAATTCACCCCTCCACTTT
CASSSIASSYNSPLHF
>NA|TRBD1|TRBV5-1|TRBJ2-7
TGCGCCAGCAGCCAGAGACAGGGGGGAAACTCCTACGAGCAGTACTTC
CASSQRQGGNSYEQYF
>NA|TRBD1|TRBV5-6|TRBJ2-7
TGTGCCAGCAGCGAGAGACAGGGGTGGAAGTACGAGCAGTACTTC
CASSERQGWKYEQYF
>once|TRBD1|TRBV2|TRBJ1-4
TGTGCCAGCACGAGGGACAGCCAACTTCCATCGTTTTTT
CASTRDSQLPSFF
>NA|TRBD2|TRBV4-2|TRBJ2-3
TGTGCCAGCAGCCAGATTGGGGGTAAGGGACTAGTCGGGAGTACGCAGTATTTT
CASSQIGGKGLVGSTQYF
>NA|NA|TRBV4-2|TRBJ2-3
TGTGCCAGCAGCCCGGGGGTTCGCACAGATACGCAGTATTTT
CASSPGVRTDTQYF
>NA|NA|TRBV18|TRBJ1-1
TGTGCCAGCTCACCACCGGCCATGAACACTGAAGCTTTCTTT
CASSPPAMNTEAFF
>many|TRBD1|TRBV27|TRBJ1-5
TGTGCCACCGCGGACAGGGGGAGCAATCAGCCCCAGCATTTT
CATADRGSNQPQHF
>NA|NA|TRBV20-1|TRBJ1-1
TGCAGTGCCCCGGGGGGGATCTTT
CSAPGGIF
>NA|TRBD1|TRBV5-1|TRBJ2-7
TGCGCCAGCAGCTTGGCGCTAGGGGGCGGTTACGAGCAGTACTTC
CASSLALGGGYEQYF
>NA|NA|TRBV19|TRBJ1-4
TGTGCCAGTACCTGGAGGGGAGGTGAAAAACTGTTTTTT
CASTWRGGEKLFF
>NA|NA|TRBV6-5|TRBJ2-5
TGTGCCAGCAGTCCCTCCGGGGGTCGCGAGACCCAGTACTTC
CASSPSGGRETQYF
>NA|TRBD1|TRBV7-2|TRBJ1-4
TGTGCCAGCAGCTTGGTGGGGGGACAGCGGTCAGCTAATGAAAAACTGTTTTTT
CASSLVGGQRSANEKLFF
>few|NA|TRBV5-1|TRBJ1-1
TGCGCCAGCAGCTTGGGACAGGCGACTGAAGCTTTCTTT
CASSLGQATEAFF
>NA|TRBD1|TRBV7-3|TRBJ1-1
TGTGCCAGCAGCTTATGGACAGGGGGCTCGTACACTGAAGCTTTCTTT
CASSLWTGGSYTEAFF
>NA|TRBD2|TRBV7-3|TRBJ2-5
TGTGCCAGCAGCCCAATCCCGGGACTAGCGGGGCCGGCGGACCAAGAGACCCAGTACTTC
CASSPIPGLAGPADQETQYF
>NA|TRBD1|TRBV7-6|TRBJ1-6
TGTGCCAGCAGCCCCGGGACAGGGAATAATTCACCCCTCCACTTT
CASSPGTGNNSPLHF
>NA|TRBD1|TRBV5-5|TRBJ2-7
TGTGCCAGCAGCCGCAGCCACTTAGAGACAGGGGCCGAGCAGTACTTC
CASSRSHLETGAEQYF
>NA|NA|TRBV6-5|TRBJ1-2
TGTGCCAGCAGTTACCGCCCGACAGTCCCGAGTGGCTACACCTTC
CASSYRPTVPSGYTF
>NA|TRBD1|TRBV7-9|TRBJ1-5
TGTGCCAGCAGCTTATGGCAGGGGGACGATCAGCCCCAGCATTTT
CASSLWQGDDQPQHF
>few|NA|TRBV2|TRBJ1-2
TGTGCCAGCAGTGGGGGGCAGGGGTATGGCTACACCTTC
CASSGGQGYGYTF
>few|NA|TRBV9|TRBJ1-2
TGTGCCAGCAGCGGATACTCGGGCTACACCTTC
CASSGYSGYTF
>NA|NA|TRBV5-8|TRBJ1-6
TGTGCCAGCAGCTTGGCCCAGGTGAAATCACCCCTCCACTTT
CASSLAQVKSPLHF
>NA|NA|TRBV19|TRBJ2-2
TGTGCCAGTAGTATGGAGGGGACGCCCGGGGAGCTGTTTTTT
CASSMEGTPGELFF
>NA|NA|TRBV5-5|TRBJ2-2
TGTGCCAGCACCAACAGGGTGGGCACCGGGGAGCTGTTTTTT
CASTNRVGTGELFF
>NA|NA|TRBV23-1|TRBJ1-5
TGCGCCAGCAGTCGGGGAGGTCAGCCCCAGCATTTT
CASSRGGQPQHF